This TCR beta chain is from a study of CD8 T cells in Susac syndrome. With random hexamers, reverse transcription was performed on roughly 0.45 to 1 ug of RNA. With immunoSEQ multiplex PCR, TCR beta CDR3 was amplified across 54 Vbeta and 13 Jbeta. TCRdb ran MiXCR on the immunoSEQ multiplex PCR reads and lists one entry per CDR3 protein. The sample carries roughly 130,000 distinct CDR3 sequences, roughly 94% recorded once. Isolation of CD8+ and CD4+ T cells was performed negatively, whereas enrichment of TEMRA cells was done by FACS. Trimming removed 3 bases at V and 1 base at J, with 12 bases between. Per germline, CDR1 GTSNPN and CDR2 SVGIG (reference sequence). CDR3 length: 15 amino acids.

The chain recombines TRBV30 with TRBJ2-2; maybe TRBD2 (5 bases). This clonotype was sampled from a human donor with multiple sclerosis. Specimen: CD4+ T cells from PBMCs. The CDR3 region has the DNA TGTGCCTGGAGAACACCCCGGGGGAACACCGGGGAGCTGTTTTTT. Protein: CAWRTPRGNTGELFF. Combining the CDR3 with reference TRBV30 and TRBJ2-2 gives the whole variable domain SQTIHQWPATLVQPVGSPLSLECTVEGTSNPNLYWYRQAAGRGLQLLFYSVGIGQISSEVPQNLSASRPQDRQFILSSKKLLLSDSGFYLCAWRTPRGNTGELFFGEGSRLTVL.